This T cell receptor (beta chain) was identified in a study of metastatic and nonmetastatic thyroid tumors. Study in general: From malignant and benign thyroid patients, repertoires in blood and in tumor or nodule tissue were compared. Whole-study results and caveats: Relative to benign nodules, malignant thyroid tumors were reportedly characterized by significantly elevated TCR beta diversity in blood and tumor.

Methods used by the authors: What underpinned the distant-metastasis classifier for papillary thyroid cancer was the set of CDR3 differences across clinicopathological groups. TCRdb redid the clone calls on the PCR reads using MiXCR. These V and J calls are TCRdb output, not the study's own analysis. The data show around 19,000 clones, with roughly 10% seen just once and 7.6% held by the top ten. Among the patients, none had received any treatment before thyroid surgery. This CDR3 spans 14 amino acids. With 2 bases removed from V and 5 bases from J, the gap between germline ends came to 9 bases. CDR1 and CDR2 from the germline V gene are MRHNA and SNTAGT. This clone qualifies as medium-sized. The antigen remains undetermined.

Sequenced: blood. The rearrangement links TRBV6-4 to TRBJ2-2; no clear D. The source is a female donor with papillary thyroid cancer or a benign thyroid nodule (not recorded which). Some clones in this sample may be carry-over from other donors' samples. Here the CDR3 DNA reads TGTGCCAGCAGTGACACCGATAGAACCGGGGAGCTGTTTTTT. Protein product: CASSDTDRTGELFF.